The present T cell receptor beta chain was sequenced within a study of cytomegalovirus exposure and HLA in healthy donors (TCRdb year 2017). Study-level background: According to a later analysis, the approximately 120 validation repertoires were produced on the same platform as the roughly 600 repertoires of the first cohort. The study aimed to test whether cataloging public T cell receptors could reveal signatures of past pathogen exposure. A separate validation cohort of roughly 110 different subjects was used in addition to the approximately 670-subject first cohort. The study combined high-throughput TCR immunosequencing, statistical association of individual TCRs with disease status, and machine learning to predict cytomegalovirus infection status.

The donors belonged to the validation cohort of about 120 subjects, which was separate from the roughly 670-subject first cohort. Beyond this particular receptor, the publication reports: A later analysis found that TCRs clustered in the first cohort also tended to co-occur in the 130 or so validation repertoires, with 94% of cluster scores above 0. In vitro tests confirmed that a few of the cytomegalovirus-associated TCR beta chains recognize cytomegalovirus antigens. Most TCR sequences were observed very rarely across donors, whereas some public TCRs were present in many individuals. All 120 or so repertoires were used to score co-occurrence in the validation cohort in a later analysis, because that analysis had no HLA typing for the cohort. The authors suggested that the approach could potentially be extended to other disease states and immunological phenotypes. The study gave a list of over 150 TCR beta chains associated with cytomegalovirus. The classifier was reported to diagnose cytomegalovirus status with high specificity and sensitivity in both the original and validation cohorts.

The library was made by the immunoSEQ multiplex PCR assay. The authors' pipeline ran thus. To diagnose cytomegalovirus status from the catalog of TCR beta chain sequences, a statistical classification framework was built. TCRdb stores this immuneACCESS table with in-frame sequences only. Part of the clones is absent; in the studies checked, under half of the shortfall reflects unresolved V genes, and no reason is known for the rest. The D gene and trimming were derived from the DNA, and the V and J assignments and clone size from that table. Counted in this sample were some 180,000 clones; around nine tenths of them appeared once. Roughly 6.6% of the sample is held by the ten biggest clonotypes. V is clipped by 5 bases and J by 9 bases, and the sequence between their germline boundaries is 17 bases long. CDR1 SGHVS and CDR2 FQNEAQ were looked up in the germline V gene. The CDR3, from cysteine to phenylalanine, totals 14 residues. Solely the CDR3 DNA is kept, with 42 bases framed from the first base.

Turning to this clone: The clone's antigen remains unknown. Base quality data are lacking; no much larger clone is found one base away.

The sequence is built from TRBV7-8 and TRBJ1-5; no confident D gene assignment can be made. The sequencing sample was made of PBMCs. This sequence was found in a man aged 30 to 39 in good health and CMV-seropositive. The DNA reads as follows: TGTGCCAGCAGCGCCAGAGAGGAGGTACGGCCCCAGCATTTT. This yields the protein CASSAREEVRPQHF.